This T cell receptor beta chain was documented in a study of post-analysis software for immune sequencing data. Study-wide context: Some patients lacked subtype; others had relapsing-remitting, secondary progressive or progressive-relapsing disease. Study-level results: Among multiple sclerosis patients, normalized Chao1 diversity was significantly below that of controls.

About this clonotype itself: Its antigen is not known.

The TCR beta cDNA libraries carried unique molecular identifiers. Input amounts of roughly 0.85 to 10 million T cells were used. These gave 500,000 or so cDNA molecules, so each molecule approximated one T cell. TCRdb reanalysed the PCR reads using MiXCR and keeps one entry per CDR3 protein. The top ten hold approximately 4.3% of the sample, which has some 890,000 distinct CDR3 sequences, roughly 50% seen once. This clonotype originated in a girl under 18 with multiple sclerosis. The specimen sequenced was blood.

The CDR3, as DNA: TGCAGCGTTGGGGTAACTGGAAACACCATATATTTT. Translated, it gives CSVGVTGNTIYF. The chain carries TRBV29-1 and TRBJ1-3, with D unresolved. CDR1 SQVTM and CDR2 ANQGSEA come from the germline V gene. CDR3 length equals 12 residues. V was trimmed by 4 bases and J by 2 bases, leaving 6 bases between them.